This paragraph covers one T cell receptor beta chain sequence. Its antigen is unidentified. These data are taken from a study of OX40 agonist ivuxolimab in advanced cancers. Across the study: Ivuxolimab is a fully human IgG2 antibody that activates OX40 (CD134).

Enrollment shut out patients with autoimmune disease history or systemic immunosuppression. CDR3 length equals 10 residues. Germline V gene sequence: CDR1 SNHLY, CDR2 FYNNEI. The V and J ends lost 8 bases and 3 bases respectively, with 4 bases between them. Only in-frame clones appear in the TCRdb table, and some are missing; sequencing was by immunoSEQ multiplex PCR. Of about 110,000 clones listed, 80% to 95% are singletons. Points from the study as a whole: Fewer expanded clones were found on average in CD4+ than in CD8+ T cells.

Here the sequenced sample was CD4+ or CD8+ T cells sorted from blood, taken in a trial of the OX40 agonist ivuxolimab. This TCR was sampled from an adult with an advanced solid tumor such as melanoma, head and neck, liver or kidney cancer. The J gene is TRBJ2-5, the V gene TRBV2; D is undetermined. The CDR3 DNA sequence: TGTGCCAGCGCCGAAGAGACCCAGTACTTC. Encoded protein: CASAEETQYF.